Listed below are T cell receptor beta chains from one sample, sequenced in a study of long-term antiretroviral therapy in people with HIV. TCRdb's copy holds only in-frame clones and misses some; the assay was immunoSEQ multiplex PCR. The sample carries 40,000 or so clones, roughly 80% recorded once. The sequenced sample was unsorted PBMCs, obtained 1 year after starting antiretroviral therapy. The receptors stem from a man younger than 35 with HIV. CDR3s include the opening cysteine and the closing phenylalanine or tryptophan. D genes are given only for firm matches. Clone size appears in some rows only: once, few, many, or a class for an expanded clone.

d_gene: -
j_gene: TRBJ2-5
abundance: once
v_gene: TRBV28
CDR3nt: TGTGCCAGCAGTTTATCTCCGGGTCTGGAGTTCGAGACCCAGTACTTC
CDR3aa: CASSLSPGLEFETQYF

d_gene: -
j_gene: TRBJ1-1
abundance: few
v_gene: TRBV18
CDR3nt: TGTGCCAGCTCACGAGGGGAGAACACTGAAGCTTTCTTT
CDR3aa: CASSRGENTEAFF

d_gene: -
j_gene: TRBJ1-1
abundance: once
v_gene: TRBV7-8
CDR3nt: TGTGCCAGCAGCTTAGGCCATGAGGGTACTGAAGCTTTCTTT
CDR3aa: CASSLGHEGTEAFF

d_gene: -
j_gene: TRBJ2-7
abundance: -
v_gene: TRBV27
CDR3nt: TGTGCCAGCAGGAAGAGTTACCAGTTCTACGAGCAGTACTTC
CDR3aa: CASRKSYQFYEQYF

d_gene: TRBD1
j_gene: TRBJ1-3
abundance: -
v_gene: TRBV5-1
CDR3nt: TGCGCCAGCAGCCCCCGACAGGGAGGGGACACCATATATTTT
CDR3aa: CASSPRQGGDTIYF

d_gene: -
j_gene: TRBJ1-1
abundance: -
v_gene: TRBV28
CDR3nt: TGTGCCAGCAGCCCCCTGTTCGAGGCGAACACTGAAGCTTTCTTT
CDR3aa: CASSPLFEANTEAFF

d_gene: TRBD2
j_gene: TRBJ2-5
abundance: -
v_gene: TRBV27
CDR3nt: TGTGCCAGCAGTTTGGCGGGAGTAGAGACCCAGTACTTC
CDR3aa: CASSLAGVETQYF

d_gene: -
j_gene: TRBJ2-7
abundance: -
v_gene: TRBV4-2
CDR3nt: TGTGCCAGCAGCCTCGAGGACGGGTACGAGCAGTACTTC
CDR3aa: CASSLEDGYEQYF

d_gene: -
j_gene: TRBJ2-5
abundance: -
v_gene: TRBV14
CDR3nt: TGTGCCAGCAGCCAATGGAGACAGGCCCAAGAGACCCAGTACTTC
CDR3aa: CASSQWRQAQETQYF

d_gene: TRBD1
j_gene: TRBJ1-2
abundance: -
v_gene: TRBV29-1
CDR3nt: TGCAGCCTCTACAGGGGGCCCAACTATGGCTACACCTTC
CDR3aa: CSLYRGPNYGYTF

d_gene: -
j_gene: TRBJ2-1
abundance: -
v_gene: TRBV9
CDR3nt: TGTGCCAGCAGCGTAGTTGTCAATGAGCAGTTCTTC
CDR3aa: CASSVVVNEQFF

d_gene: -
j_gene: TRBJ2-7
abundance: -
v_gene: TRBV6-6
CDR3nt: TGTGCCAGCAGCCACTCCTACGAGCAGTACTTC
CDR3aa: CASSHSYEQYF

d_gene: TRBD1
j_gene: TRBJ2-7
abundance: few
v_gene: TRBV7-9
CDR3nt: TGTGCCAGCAGCCGCCTCCGGGACAGGACCTACGAGCAGTACTTC
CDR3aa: CASSRLRDRTYEQYF

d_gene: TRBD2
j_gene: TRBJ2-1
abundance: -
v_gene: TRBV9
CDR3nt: TGTGCCAGCAGCGGTACTAGCGGGAGGGCCAGGGAGCAGTTCTTC
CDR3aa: CASSGTSGRAREQFF